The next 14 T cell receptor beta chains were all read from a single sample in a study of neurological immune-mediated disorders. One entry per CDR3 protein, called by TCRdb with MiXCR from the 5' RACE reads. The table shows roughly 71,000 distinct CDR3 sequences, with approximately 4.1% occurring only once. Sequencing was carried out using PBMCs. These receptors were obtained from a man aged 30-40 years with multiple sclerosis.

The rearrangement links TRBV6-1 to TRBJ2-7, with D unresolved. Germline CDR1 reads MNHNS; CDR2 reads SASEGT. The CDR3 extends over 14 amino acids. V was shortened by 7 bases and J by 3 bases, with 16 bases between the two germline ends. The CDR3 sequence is CASIGRQRFYEQYF. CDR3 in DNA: TGTGCCAGCATCGGCAGGCAGCGTTTCTACGAGCAGTACTTC.

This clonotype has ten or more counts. Here the CDR3 reads CSAGRLAWEYNEQFF. CDR3 sequence (DNA): TGCAGTGCTGGAAGACTAGCGTGGGAATACAATGAGCAGTTCTTC. The V call is TRBV20-1, the J call TRBJ2-1; 8 nucleotides agree with TRBD2. The junction had 10 bases not matched to a gene; V was cut back by 5 bases and J by 4 bases. Per germline, CDR1 DFQATT and CDR2 SNEGSKA (reference sequence). The CDR3 is made up of 15 amino acids.

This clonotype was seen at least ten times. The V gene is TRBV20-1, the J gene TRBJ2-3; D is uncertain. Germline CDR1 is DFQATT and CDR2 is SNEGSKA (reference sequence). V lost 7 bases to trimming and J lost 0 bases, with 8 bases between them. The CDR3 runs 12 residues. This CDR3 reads CSVPRSTDTQYF. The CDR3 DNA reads TGCAGTGTCCCCAGAAGCACAGATACGCAGTATTTT.

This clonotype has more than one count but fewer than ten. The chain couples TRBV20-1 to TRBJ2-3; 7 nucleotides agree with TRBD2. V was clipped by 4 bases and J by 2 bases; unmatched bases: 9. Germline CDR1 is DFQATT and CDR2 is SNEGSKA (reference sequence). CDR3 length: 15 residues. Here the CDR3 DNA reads TGCAGTGCTATGAGAAGCGGGGATGACACAGATACGCAGTATTTT. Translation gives CSAMRSGDDTDTQYF.

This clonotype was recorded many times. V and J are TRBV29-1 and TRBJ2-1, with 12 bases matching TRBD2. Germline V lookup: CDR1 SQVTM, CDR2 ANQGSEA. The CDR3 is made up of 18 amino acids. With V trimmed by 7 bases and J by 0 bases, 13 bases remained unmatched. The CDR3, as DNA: TGCAGCGCCAGGTCACTAGCGGGGGGTGTCAGCTCCTACAATGAGCAGTTCTTC. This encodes CSARSLAGGVSSYNEQFF.

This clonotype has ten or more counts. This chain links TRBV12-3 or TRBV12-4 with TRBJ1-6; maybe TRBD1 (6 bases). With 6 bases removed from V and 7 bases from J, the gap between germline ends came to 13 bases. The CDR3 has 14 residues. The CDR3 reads CASRQGDMNSPLHF. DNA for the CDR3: TGTGCCAGCAGACAGGGTGATATGAATTCACCCCTCCACTTT.

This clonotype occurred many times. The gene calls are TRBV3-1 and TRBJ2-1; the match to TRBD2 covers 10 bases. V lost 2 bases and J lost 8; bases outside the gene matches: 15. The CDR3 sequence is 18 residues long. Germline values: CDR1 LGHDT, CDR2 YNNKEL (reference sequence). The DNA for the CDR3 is TGTGCCAGCAGCCAATATCGTGCGAGCGGGGGGGCCACGGATGAGCAGTTCTTC. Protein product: CASSQYRASGGATDEQFF.

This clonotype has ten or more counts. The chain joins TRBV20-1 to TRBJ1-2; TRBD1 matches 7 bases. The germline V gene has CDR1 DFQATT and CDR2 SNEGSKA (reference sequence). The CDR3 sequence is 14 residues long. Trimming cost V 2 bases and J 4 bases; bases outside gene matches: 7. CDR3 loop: CSARRDRASYGYTF. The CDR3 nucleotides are TGCAGTGCTAGACGCGACAGGGCCTCCTATGGCTACACCTTC.

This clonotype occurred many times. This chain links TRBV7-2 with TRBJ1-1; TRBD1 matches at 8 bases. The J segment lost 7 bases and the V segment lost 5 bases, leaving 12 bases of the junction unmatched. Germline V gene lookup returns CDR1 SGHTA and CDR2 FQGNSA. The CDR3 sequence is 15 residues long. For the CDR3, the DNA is TGTGCCAGCAGCCCCCAGTACGGACAGGGCCGTGAAGCTTTCTTT. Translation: CASSPQYGQGREAFF.

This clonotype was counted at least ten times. The CDR3 DNA sequence: TGTGCCATCAGTGACGGTGGTAGGGCCGGGGAGCTGTTTTTT. Its translation is CAISDGGRAGELFF. The chain employs TRBV10-3 and TRBJ2-2; D is uncertain. V lost 3 bases to trimming and J lost 6 bases, with 11 bases between them. CDR3 length: 14 residues. From germline, CDR1 is ENHRY and CDR2 SYGVKD.

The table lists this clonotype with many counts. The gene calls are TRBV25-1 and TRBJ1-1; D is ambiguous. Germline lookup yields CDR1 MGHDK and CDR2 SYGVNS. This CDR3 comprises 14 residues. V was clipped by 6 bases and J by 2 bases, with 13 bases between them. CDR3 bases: TGTGCCAGCAGCGCCGATTGGGTTAACACTGAAGCTTTCTTT. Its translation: CASSADWVNTEAFF.

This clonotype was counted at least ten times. CDR3 nucleotide sequence: TGTGCCAGCAGTTTACTAGCGGGTTACTACGAGCAGTACTTC. Its translation: CASSLLAGYYEQYF. V gene TRBV12-3 or TRBV12-4 combines with J gene TRBJ2-7, with TRBD2 identical over 8 bases. J lost 3 bases, V lost 2 bases, and 3 bases had no gene match. This CDR3 is built from 14 residues.

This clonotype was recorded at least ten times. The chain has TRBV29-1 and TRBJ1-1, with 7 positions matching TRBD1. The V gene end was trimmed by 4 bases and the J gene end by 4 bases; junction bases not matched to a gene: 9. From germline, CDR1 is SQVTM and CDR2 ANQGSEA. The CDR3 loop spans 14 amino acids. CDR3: CSVGQLAGGTEAFF. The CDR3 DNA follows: TGCAGCGTTGGTCAATTGGCAGGGGGCACTGAAGCTTTCTTT.

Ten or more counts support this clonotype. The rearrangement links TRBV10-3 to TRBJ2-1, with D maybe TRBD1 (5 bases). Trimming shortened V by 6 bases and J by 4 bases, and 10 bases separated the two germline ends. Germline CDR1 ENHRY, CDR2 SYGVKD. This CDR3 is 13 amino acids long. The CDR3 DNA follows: TGTGCCATCAGGCCGACAGAGTACAATGAGCAGTTCTTC. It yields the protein CAIRPTEYNEQFF.